This T cell receptor (beta chain) was obtained from a study of blood T cells in healthy people across ages. Whole-study context: Researchers report that template switching captured about one barcoded beta molecule per two T cells. General study results and limits: TCR beta diversity was tightly associated with the proportion of naive T cells.

A sample-barcoded 5' primer and a J-beta primer mix were used in a second PCR of roughly 6 to 11 cycles. TCRdb ran MiXCR on the 5' RACE reads and lists one entry per CDR3 protein. This table has approximately 940,000 distinct CDR3 sequences, roughly 48% appearing once. Germline V CDR1 and CDR2: SQVTM, ANQGSEA. This CDR3 comprises 13 residues. Remarks on this clonotype: Its antigen is unidentified.

The origin of this receptor is a man aged 30-40 years in good health. Sequencing used blood. The gene calls are TRBV29-1 and TRBJ2-4; the match to TRBD1 covers 9 bases. The J call may not be correct, given that the DNA end is closer to TRBJ2-7. CDR3 sequence reads: CSVVNRGPYEQYF. The CDR3 DNA reads as TGCAGCGTTGTTAACAGGGGGCCCTACGAGCAGTACTTC.